The clone carrying this TCR beta chain was detected a few times. Its antigen is not known. Germline CDR1 is SGHTA and CDR2 is FQGNSA. The CDR3 covers 14 residues. V trimming: 5 bases; J trimming: 4 bases; junction bases outside the gene matches: 7. The source of the sample is a study of T cells after yellow fever vaccination. Turning to the study itself: Fractions containing few cells were prepared with SMART-Seq v4 Ultra Low Input. Study outcomes and limitations: Researchers cautioned that FACS-sorted repertoires could harbor abundant clonotypes contaminating from the bulk population.

Synthesis of TCR cDNA relied on 5'RACE template switching, which attached a universal primer site and UMIs. One entry per CDR3 protein, called by TCRdb with MiXCR from the 5' RACE reads. The sample carries some 220,000 distinct CDR3 sequences, approximately 3% recorded once. The sequences come from CD4+ T cells sorted from PBMCs, collected 10 days after the yellow fever booster vaccination. J is TRBJ1-1 and V is TRBV7-2; 7 nucleotides match TRBD1. This sequence was found in a man between 18 and 29 years old who received the YFV17D yellow fever vaccine. The CDR3 loop reads CASSPRTGATEAFF. CDR3 nucleotides: TGTGCCAGCAGCCCCCGGACAGGTGCCACTGAAGCTTTCTTT.